This T cell receptor (beta chain) appears in the sequencing data of a study of blood T cell repertoires in COVID-19. At the level of the study: COVID-19 samples, acute and convalescent, were from the United States, Italy and Spain.

Patients at the Seattle site were enrolled during active infection and followed longitudinally. The CDR3 loop spans 14 amino acids. Trimming took 4 bases from V and 3 from J, leaving 14 bases between them. Germline V gene lookup returns CDR1 SGHNT and CDR2 YYREEE (reference sequence). How the authors handled the data: Amplifying reference gene primers gave estimates of nucleated cell counts. This table comes from immunoSEQ multiplex PCR, and its TCRdb copy is limited to in-frame clones, with some not included. From that table come the V and J calls and clone size; the DNA was used to work out D and trimming. The sample carries about 350,000 clones, approximately 89% recorded once.

Sequencing was carried out using peripheral blood. This chain uses TRBV5-4 with TRBJ2-7; maybe TRBD2 (5 bases). This receptor was obtained from a woman aged 55 to 70 with COVID-19, enrolled during active disease. CDR3 residues: CASSPSSGIYEQYF. The CDR3 DNA is TGTGCCAGCAGCCCGAGCTCGGGGATCTACGAGCAGTACTTC. Together with reference TRBV5-4 and TRBJ2-7, the CDR3 gives the full variable domain: ETGVTQSPTHLIKTRGQQVTLRCSSQSGHNTVSWYQQALGQGPQFIFQYYREEENGRGNFPPRFSGLQFPNYSSELNVNALELDDSALYLCASSPSSGIYEQYFGPGTRLTVT.